The 20 T cell receptor beta chains listed next were all sequenced from one sample in a study of control samples from healthy donors and cancer patients. Repertoires were generated with immunoSEQ multiplex PCR, while TCRdb's copy carries only in-frame clones and drops some. Of 150,000 to 200,000 clones in the sample, 96% were seen once. The material sequenced was blood. The receptors were sampled from a woman aged 25 to 39 in good health.

V gene TRBV6-5 combines with J gene TRBJ2-1, with 7 bases that match TRBD2. CDR1 and CDR2 (germline): MNHEY, SVGAGI. The CDR3 loop spans 16 amino acids. Trimming cost V 4 bases and J 0 bases; bases outside gene matches: 6. CDR3 sequence: CASSSHPGGSYNEQFF. The CDR3 coding sequence is TGTGCCAGCAGTTCCCACCCGGGGGGCTCCTACAATGAGCAGTTCTTC.

CDR3 nucleotides: TGTGCCACCAGCCAAAAGGGACTAGCGGAAACCTACGAGCAGTACTTC. Protein: CATSQKGLAETYEQYF. V gene TRBV15 combines with J gene TRBJ2-7; 11 bases are shared with TRBD2. The CDR3 is 16 residues long. Looked up from germline, CDR1 is LNHNV and CDR2 is YYDKDF (reference sequence). The V gene end was trimmed by 5 bases and the J gene end by 2 bases; junction bases not matched to a gene: 8.

The chain joins TRBV9 to TRBJ2-3; 9 nucleotides line up with TRBD2. The V segment lost 3 bases and the J segment 2 bases; nucleotides outside the gene matches: 7. This CDR3 comprises 16 residues. Germline V gene sequence: CDR1 SGDLS, CDR2 YYNGEE. CDR3 in DNA: TGTGCCAGCAGCGCCCGTCTAGCGGGGAACACAGATACGCAGTATTTT. As protein: CASSARLAGNTDTQYF.

The V and J genes are TRBV19 and TRBJ2-1; 8 bases agree with TRBD2. The trim removed 5 bases at V and 0 bases at J, leaving 3 bases unmatched. This CDR3 has 15 amino acids. Germline CDR1 reads LNHDA; CDR2 reads SQIVND (reference sequence). CDR3 amino acids: CASSDRGGSYNEQFF. CDR3 DNA: TGTGCCAGTAGTGATCGGGGGGGCTCCTACAATGAGCAGTTCTTC.

In this sample, this clone turned up once. The genes are TRBV18 and TRBJ1-2, with 9 positions matching TRBD1. This CDR3 contains 13 residues. J gave up 6 bases and V 3 bases, and 2 bases lay outside the gene matches. Germline V gives CDR1 KGHSH, CDR2 LQKENI. The CDR3 reads CASSPRTGDGYTF. CDR3 in DNA: TGTGCCAGCTCACCGAGGACAGGGGATGGCTACACCTTC.

The V gene is TRBV5-6, the J gene TRBJ1-6; D uncertain. Trimming stripped 1 base from V and 7 bases from J, with 9 bases between. Per the germline V gene, CDR1 is SGHDT and CDR2 is YYEEEE. The CDR3 runs 14 residues. The CDR3 spells CASSLRQRNSPLHF. The DNA of the CDR3 is TGTGCCAGCAGCTTGCGGCAGCGCAATTCACCCCTCCACTTT.

The chain's CDR3 is CASSFDRGGNEKLFF. DNA for the CDR3: TGTGCCAGCAGTTTTGACAGGGGCGGTAATGAAAAACTGTTTTTT. This sequence joins TRBV28 and TRBJ1-4, with 8 bases aligning to TRBD1. The CDR3 has 15 amino acids. The V segment lost 3 bases and the J segment 4 bases; nucleotides outside the gene matches: 4. Germline V gives CDR1 MDHEN, CDR2 SYDVKM. The full variable domain, in which reference TRBV28 and TRBJ1-4 provide the parts outside the CDR3, is DVKVTQSSRYLVKRTGEKVFLECVQDMDHENMFWYRQDPGLGLRLIYFSYDVKMKEKGDIPEGYSVSREKKERFSLILESASTNQTSMYLCASSFDRGGNEKLFFGSGTQLSVL.

The chain uses TRBV9 and TRBJ2-3; TRBD1 aligns across 11 bases. The CDR3 covers 15 residues. Germline assignment: CDR1 SGDLS and CDR2 YYNGEE. Trimming at V came to 2 bases and at J to 3 bases, leaving 2 bases not matched to a gene. CDR3 in DNA: TGTGCCAGCAGCGTCCGGGACAGGGGGACAGATACGCAGTATTTT. This translates into CASSVRDRGTDTQYF.

The count of this clone is one. The chain links TRBV10-2 to TRBJ2-7; 7 bases align to TRBD1. Germline values: CDR1 WSHSY, CDR2 SAAADI. V dropped 6 bases and J dropped 2; count of bases not matched to a gene: 7. CDR3 size: 14 residues. The CDR3 DNA reads TGCGCCAGCAGGCCACAGGGGCCCACCTACGAGCAGTACTTC. It encodes CASRPQGPTYEQYF.

On this clone itself: This sample includes further DNA sequences coding for the same CDR3. V usage is TRBV3-1 (or the pseudogene TRBV3-2) and J usage is TRBJ2-7; D is ambiguous. This CDR3 has 13 residues. Germline V gene data show CDR1 as LGHDT and CDR2 as YNNKEL (reference sequence). The V end was cut by 3 bases, the J end by 3 bases, with 9 bases between. CDR3 region: CASSQQSSYEQYF. CDR3 sequence (DNA): TGTGCCAGCAGCCAGCAATCGAGCTACGAGCAGTACTTC.

The J gene is TRBJ2-3, the V gene TRBV4-1; D may match TRBD1 or TRBD2 (5 bases each). Trimming left V 2 bases short and J 0 bases short, with 12 bases between. The CDR3 runs to 16 residues. Germline V gene data show CDR1 as MGHRA and CDR2 as YSYEKL. The CDR3 DNA reads as TGCGCCAGCAGCCAACCCCGGGACCCAAGCACAGATACGCAGTATTTT. It specifies CASSQPRDPSTDTQYF.

The V call is TRBV18, the J call TRBJ2-2; 7 bases fit TRBD1. V was pared by 5 bases and J by 0 bases, with 3 bases of the junction left unmatched. This CDR3 contains 15 residues. Looked up from germline, CDR1 is KGHSH and CDR2 is LQKENI. DNA for the CDR3: TGTGCCAGCTCATCCGGGACAGCGAACACCGGGGAGCTGTTTTTT. Amino acid sequence: CASSSGTANTGELFF.

The V call is TRBV11-2, the J call TRBJ2-2, with D uncertain. In germline, CDR1 is SGHAT, CDR2 FQNNGV. The V and J ends lost 2 bases and 6 bases respectively, with 4 bases between them. This CDR3 is 12 amino acids long. The CDR3 DNA sequence: TGTGCCAGCAGCTTATCTCCCGGGGAGCTGTTTTTT. The encoded protein is CASSLSPGELFF.

The J gene is TRBJ2-4, the V gene TRBV19, with 7 bases matching TRBD1. CDR3 length: 15 amino acids. With V trimmed by 1 base and J by 8 bases, 8 bases remained unmatched. Germline V gene data show CDR1 as LNHDA and CDR2 as SQIVND (reference sequence). The CDR3 spells CASSIVGRGLDIQYF. The CDR3, as DNA: TGTGCCAGTAGTATAGTAGGCAGGGGGTTGGACATTCAGTACTTC.

V and J are TRBV6-6 and TRBJ1-5, with D unclear. V was pared by 6 bases and J by 7 bases, with 7 bases between. Germline V CDR1 and CDR2: MNHNY, SVGAGI (reference sequence). The CDR3 is 11 amino acids. CDR3 amino acids: CASRETQPQHF. In DNA, the CDR3 is TGTGCCAGCAGAGAAACGCAGCCCCAGCATTTT.

This rearrangement joins TRBV2 to TRBJ1-6; D is unclear. The CDR3 contains 15 residues. The V and J ends lost 0 bases and 7 bases respectively, with 10 bases between them. CDR1 and CDR2 (germline): SNHLY, FYNNEI. The CDR3 spells CASSEASGRNSPLHF. DNA of the CDR3: TGTGCCAGCAGTGAAGCGTCAGGCCGCAATTCACCCCTCCACTTT.

The chain links TRBV10-2 to TRBJ1-5, with 8 bases fitting TRBD1. This CDR3 comprises 15 residues. Germline V lookup: CDR1 WSHSY, CDR2 SAAADI. Trimming cost V 8 bases and J 6 bases; bases outside gene matches: 12. The CDR3: CASALGQGSGQPQHF. Here the CDR3 DNA reads TGCGCCAGCGCCCTCGGACAGGGAAGTGGTCAGCCCCAGCATTTT.

The chain links TRBV10-3 to TRBJ1-3, with D unclear. The germline V and J ends were trimmed by 5 bases and 0 bases, with 14 bases remaining between them. The V gene's germline CDR1 is ENHRY and CDR2 SYGVKD. CDR3 length equals 16 residues. The CDR3 protein is CAISNGPPSSGNTIYF. The CDR3 DNA reads as TGTGCCATCAGTAATGGACCGCCGAGCTCTGGAAACACCATATATTTT.

The rearrangement links TRBV3-1 (or the pseudogene TRBV3-2) to TRBJ1-5; D remains ambiguous. Trimming removed 3 bases from V and 4 bases from J, with 4 bases in between. The CDR3 runs to 12 residues. In germline, CDR1 is LGHDT, CDR2 YNNKEL (reference sequence). Written as DNA, the CDR3 is TGTGCCAGCAGCCACGGGAATCAGCCCCAGCATTTT. Its protein product is CASSHGNQPQHF.

CDR3 bases: TGTGCCAGCAGCTTAGTCGGGCAGGGCTCCTACAATGAGCAGTTCTTC. As protein: CASSLVGQGSYNEQFF. The chain couples TRBV7-9 to TRBJ2-1; a weak D match, TRBD1 (5 bases). Germline CDR1 and CDR2: SEHNR and FQNEAQ (reference sequence). V was trimmed by 1 base and J by 0 bases, leaving 10 bases between them. CDR3 length: 16 residues.